This T cell receptor beta chain was identified in a study of blood T cell repertoires in COVID-19. Looking at the study overall: Both acute and convalescent COVID-19 samples were obtained from the United States, Italy and Spain.

V lost 5 bases, J lost 2 bases, and 15 bases lay in between. Germline V lookup: CDR1 SGHVS, CDR2 FQNEAQ. The CDR3 has 15 amino acids. In the original workflow: From reference gene primer amplification, estimates of nucleated cell counts were derived. The method was immunoSEQ multiplex PCR; TCRdb's version includes in-frame clones alone and lacks a portion of them. D and trimming come from the DNA, and the V and J calls and clone size come from that table. Among approximately 250,000 clones listed, 83% were seen once. The receptor was derived from a human donor in a cohort sampled during active COVID-19. The sequenced sample consisted of peripheral blood. This chain uses TRBV7-8 with TRBJ2-5; tentative D call: TRBD1 (6 bases). Here the CDR3 DNA reads TGTGCCAGCAGCCCCGGACAGTGGCAACAAGAGACCCAGTACTTC. Translation gives CASSPGQWQQETQYF.